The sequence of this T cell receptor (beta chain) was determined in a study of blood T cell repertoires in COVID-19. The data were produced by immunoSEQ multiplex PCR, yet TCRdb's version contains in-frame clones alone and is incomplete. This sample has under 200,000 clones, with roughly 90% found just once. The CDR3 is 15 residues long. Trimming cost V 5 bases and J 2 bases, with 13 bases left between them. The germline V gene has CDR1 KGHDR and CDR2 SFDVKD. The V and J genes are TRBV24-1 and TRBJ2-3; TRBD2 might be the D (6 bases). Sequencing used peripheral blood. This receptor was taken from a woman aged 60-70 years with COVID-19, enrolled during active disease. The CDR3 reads CATSGTGDHTDTQYF. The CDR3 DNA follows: TGTGCCACCAGTGGGACGGGGGACCACACAGATACGCAGTATTTT.